Listed below are T cell receptor beta chains from one sample, sequenced in a study of long-term antiretroviral therapy in people with HIV. TCRdb keeps only in-frame clones here, not all; method: immunoSEQ multiplex PCR. The sample carries some 14,000 clones, 84% recorded once. Sample: unsorted PBMCs, taken 0.4 years after starting antiretroviral therapy. These receptors were obtained from a man aged 30-40 years with HIV. Each CDR3 is given with its conserved first and last residue. Fields, in order: J gene, D gene, V gene, clone size, CDR3 protein, CDR3 DNA. A D gene is named only where the DNA matches it firmly. A clone size is listed for some rows: how often the clone was seen (once, few, many), or a class if it is expanded.

J: TRBJ2-7; D: NA; V: TRBV11-2; size: NA; CDR3: CASSLSRGGALSYEQYF; DNA: TGTGCCAGCAGCTTGAGCCGTGGGGGGGCCCTCTCCTACGAGCAGTACTTC
J: TRBJ1-1; D: NA; V: TRBV6-4; size: NA; CDR3: CASSATTAMNTEAFF; DNA: TGTGCCAGCAGTGCCACGACAGCGATGAACACTGAAGCTTTCTTT
J: TRBJ2-7; D: TRBD1; V: TRBV6-5; size: NA; CDR3: CASSSLTGAYEQYF; DNA: TGTGCCAGCAGTTCCTTAACAGGGGCCTACGAGCAGTACTTC
J: TRBJ2-3; D: NA; V: TRBV5-4; size: NA; CDR3: CASSLAGGDTQYF; DNA: TGTGCCAGCAGCTTGGCCGGTGGAGATACGCAGTATTTT
J: TRBJ2-1; D: NA; V: TRBV14; size: NA; CDR3: CASSQVQGSYNEQFF; DNA: TGTGCCAGCAGCCAAGTCCAGGGCTCCTACAATGAGCAGTTCTTC
J: TRBJ2-2; D: NA; V: TRBV7-3; size: NA; CDR3: CASSLTGPTANTGELFF; DNA: TGTGCCAGCAGCTTAACGGGACCGACCGCGAACACCGGGGAGCTGTTTTTT
J: TRBJ2-1; D: TRBD2; V: TRBV5-4; size: NA; CDR3: CASSRTSGREQFF; DNA: TGTGCCAGCAGCAGGACTAGCGGGCGTGAGCAGTTCTTC
J: TRBJ1-2; D: NA; V: TRBV5-4; size: NA; CDR3: CASSLVEGRGYTF; DNA: TGTGCCAGCAGCTTGGTGGAGGGTCGCGGCTACACCTTC
J: TRBJ2-7; D: TRBD1; V: TRBV14; size: NA; CDR3: CASSHLDRGRGEQYF; DNA: TGTGCCAGCAGCCACCTGGACAGGGGGCGGGGCGAGCAGTACTTC
J: TRBJ1-5; D: NA; V: TRBV7-9; size: NA; CDR3: CASSLSAGGNQPQHF; DNA: TGTGCCAGCAGCTTATCGGCCGGTGGAAATCAGCCCCAGCATTTT
J: TRBJ1-5; D: NA; V: TRBV19; size: NA; CDR3: CASSPGQMNQPQHF; DNA: TGTGCCAGTAGTCCCGGACAGATGAATCAGCCCCAGCATTTT
J: TRBJ1-1; D: TRBD1; V: TRBV6-1; size: NA; CDR3: CASRRQGLDTEAFF; DNA: TGTGCCAGTAGAAGACAGGGGCTAGACACTGAAGCTTTCTTT
J: TRBJ2-7; D: NA; V: TRBV5-4; size: NA; CDR3: CASSLITSSYEQYF; DNA: TGTGCCAGCAGCTTGATAACGTCGTCCTACGAGCAGTACTTC
J: TRBJ2-3; D: NA; V: TRBV7-9; size: once; CDR3: CASSLSNSRNSDTQYF; DNA: TGTGCCAGCAGCTTGAGCAACTCTAGAAACTCAGATACGCAGTATTTT
J: TRBJ1-4; D: NA; V: TRBV6-1; size: NA; CDR3: CASSEVVGDEKLFF; DNA: TGTGCCAGCAGTGAAGTAGTTGGGGATGAAAAACTGTTTTTT
J: TRBJ2-7; D: NA; V: TRBV6-5; size: NA; CDR3: CATSPRGYEQYF; DNA: TGTGCCACCTCGCCCAGGGGCTACGAGCAGTACTTC
J: TRBJ2-2; D: NA; V: TRBV5-1; size: NA; CDR3: CASSLDYGYDNTGELFF; DNA: TGCGCCAGCAGCTTGGACTATGGTTATGATAACACCGGGGAGCTGTTTTTT
J: TRBJ2-7; D: NA; V: TRBV27; size: few; CDR3: CASSFSRGSGYEQYF; DNA: TGTGCCAGCAGTTTCTCCAGGGGATCGGGATACGAGCAGTACTTC
J: TRBJ2-7; D: TRBD1; V: TRBV5-4; size: NA; CDR3: CASSSGTASSYEQYF; DNA: TGTGCCAGCAGTTCCGGGACAGCTAGCTCCTACGAGCAGTACTTC
J: TRBJ2-1; D: TRBD2; V: TRBV6-5; size: once; CDR3: CASRAGRNEQFF; DNA: TGTGCCAGCAGAGCGGGGCGCAATGAGCAGTTCTTC
J: TRBJ1-2; D: TRBD1; V: TRBV11-2; size: NA; CDR3: CASSSTGDYGYTF; DNA: TGTGCCAGCAGCTCGACAGGGGACTATGGCTACACCTTC
J: TRBJ1-3; D: NA; V: TRBV19; size: NA; CDR3: CASSPLTGNTIYF; DNA: TGTGCCAGTAGCCCCCTAACGGGAAACACCATATATTTT
J: TRBJ1-1; D: TRBD1; V: TRBV13; size: NA; CDR3: CASSGTGGVEAFF; DNA: TGTGCCAGCAGCGGGACAGGGGGTGTGGAAGCTTTCTTT
J: TRBJ1-5; D: NA; V: TRBV6-5; size: NA; CDR3: CASRGMTHSNQPQHF; DNA: TGTGCCAGCAGAGGGATGACGCATAGCAATCAGCCCCAGCATTTT
J: TRBJ1-2; D: NA; V: TRBV27; size: few; CDR3: CASSLWQGSYGYTF; DNA: TGTGCCAGCAGTTTATGGCAGGGGTCCTATGGCTACACCTTC
J: TRBJ2-1; D: NA; V: TRBV19; size: NA; CDR3: CASSIPYRRSHNEQFF; DNA: TGTGCCAGTAGTATCCCCTACCGGCGGTCCCACAATGAGCAGTTCTTC
J: TRBJ2-5; D: TRBD2; V: TRBV12-5; size: NA; CDR3: CASGLERGGKQTQYF; DNA: TGTGCTAGTGGTTTGGAGAGGGGAGGGAAGCAGACCCAGTACTTC
J: TRBJ2-7; D: TRBD2; V: TRBV5-6; size: NA; CDR3: CASSISGFSYEQYF; DNA: TGTGCCAGCAGCATTAGCGGGTTCTCCTACGAGCAGTACTTC
J: TRBJ2-1; D: TRBD2; V: TRBV27; size: NA; CDR3: CASSLIPLSGGSYNEQFF; DNA: TGTGCCAGCAGTTTAATCCCCCTTAGCGGGGGCTCCTACAATGAGCAGTTCTTC
J: TRBJ2-3; D: TRBD2; V: TRBV25-1; size: NA; CDR3: CATENLAGGRNTQYF; DNA: TGTGCCACCGAAAACTTAGCGGGGGGGCGGAATACGCAGTATTTT
J: TRBJ1-2; D: NA; V: TRBV7-8; size: few; CDR3: CASSEDRYYGYTF; DNA: TGTGCCAGCAGCGAAGACAGGTACTATGGCTACACCTTC
J: TRBJ2-5; D: NA; V: TRBV7-9; size: NA; CDR3: CASSLEGGTQETQYF; DNA: TGTGCCAGCAGCTTAGAGGGGGGGACCCAAGAGACCCAGTACTTC
J: TRBJ2-1; D: TRBD2; V: TRBV28; size: NA; CDR3: CASVLAGGVYNEQFF; DNA: TGTGCCAGCGTTTTAGCGGGGGGGGTATACAATGAGCAGTTCTTC
J: TRBJ2-1; D: TRBD2; V: TRBV7-3; size: NA; CDR3: CASSGKGGDSGGPYNEQFF; DNA: TGTGCCAGCAGCGGCAAAGGGGGAGATAGCGGGGGGCCCTACAATGAGCAGTTCTTC
J: TRBJ2-1; D: NA; V: TRBV4-1; size: few; CDR3: CASSFSAGRASEQFF; DNA: TGCGCCAGCAGCTTCTCGGCGGGGCGTGCAAGTGAGCAGTTCTTC
J: TRBJ1-2; D: NA; V: TRBV7-9; size: NA; CDR3: CASSRGGTPWTNYGYTF; DNA: TGTGCCAGCAGCCGTGGAGGGACGCCATGGACTAACTATGGCTACACCTTC
J: TRBJ2-2; D: NA; V: TRBV7-3; size: once; CDR3: CASSVHGGARNTGELFF; DNA: TGTGCCAGCAGCGTACATGGGGGAGCCAGGAACACCGGGGAGCTGTTTTTT
J: TRBJ2-5; D: NA; V: TRBV19; size: NA; CDR3: CASPGPGGETQYF; DNA: TGTGCCAGTCCAGGACCAGGTGGGGAGACCCAGTACTTC
J: TRBJ2-2; D: NA; V: TRBV19; size: NA; CDR3: CASSSTGELFF; DNA: TGTGCCAGTAGTAGTACCGGGGAGCTGTTTTTT
J: TRBJ2-6; D: NA; V: TRBV2; size: NA; CDR3: CASSDPGLSSGANVLTF; DNA: TGTGCCAGCAGTGATCCAGGTCTAAGCTCTGGGGCCAACGTCCTGACTTTC
J: TRBJ2-1; D: NA; V: TRBV15; size: NA; CDR3: CATSRERASYNEQFF; DNA: TGTGCCACCAGCAGAGAGAGGGCTTCCTACAATGAGCAGTTCTTC
J: TRBJ2-2; D: NA; V: TRBV6-5; size: NA; CDR3: CASSLGGRYTGELFF; DNA: TGTGCCAGCAGTCTTGGGGGGCGGTACACCGGGGAGCTGTTTTTT
J: TRBJ1-6; D: NA; V: TRBV4-2; size: few; CDR3: CASSNDGFYNSPLHF; DNA: TGTGCCAGCAGCAATGACGGATTTTATAATTCACCCCTCCACTTT
J: TRBJ2-7; D: TRBD2; V: TRBV7-2; size: NA; CDR3: CASSPRLAGSSYEQYF; DNA: TGTGCCAGCAGTCCGCGACTAGCGGGGAGCTCCTACGAGCAGTACTTC
J: TRBJ2-7; D: NA; V: TRBV2; size: NA; CDR3: CASSAGTYYEQYF; DNA: TGTGCCAGCAGTGCAGGGACGTATTACGAGCAGTACTTC
J: TRBJ2-6; D: TRBD1; V: TRBV7-8; size: NA; CDR3: CASSPEGQELANVLTF; DNA: TGTGCCAGCAGCCCCGAAGGACAGGAGCTGGCCAACGTCCTGACTTTC
J: TRBJ2-3; D: NA; V: TRBV5-1; size: NA; CDR3: CASSLGQGGPDTQYF; DNA: TGCGCCAGCAGCTTGGGGCAGGGGGGACCAGATACGCAGTATTTT
J: TRBJ2-5; D: NA; V: TRBV6-1; size: NA; CDR3: CASSASTLQETQYF; DNA: TGTGCCAGCAGTGCCAGTACCCTTCAAGAGACCCAGTACTTC
J: TRBJ1-2; D: NA; V: TRBV25-1; size: NA; CDR3: CASSEAGTLSRGYTF; DNA: TGTGCCAGCAGTGAAGCCGGGACATTAAGTCGTGGCTACACCTTC
J: TRBJ2-5; D: NA; V: TRBV10-3; size: NA; CDR3: CAVSQGEQETQYF; DNA: TGTGCCGTTTCCCAGGGAGAGCAAGAGACCCAGTACTTC
J: TRBJ2-3; D: NA; V: TRBV5-1; size: NA; CDR3: CASSGDSPADTQYF; DNA: TGCGCCAGCAGCGGGGACTCGCCGGCGGATACGCAGTATTTT
J: TRBJ2-7; D: NA; V: TRBV7-8; size: NA; CDR3: CASSLGRNSYEQYF; DNA: TGTGCCAGCAGCTTAGGGCGGAACTCCTACGAGCAGTACTTC
J: TRBJ1-1; D: NA; V: TRBV18; size: NA; CDR3: CASSSGGETEAFF; DNA: TGTGCCAGCTCGAGCGGGGGGGAGACTGAAGCTTTCTTT